The present T cell receptor (beta chain) was sequenced within a study of T cells in Graves' hyperthyroidism and ophthalmopathy. Each diagnosis was grounded in clinical symptoms, serum thyroxine and TRAb, thyroid ultrasound, and orbital computed tomography. Out of approximately 9.9 ml of fresh peripheral blood came the PBMCs. The CDR3 has 19 residues. CDR1 and CDR2 from the germline V gene are SGHTA and FQGNSA. As concerns this clonotype: A junction boundary mismatches the germline segment, possibly from a read error.

TCR beta CDR3 regions were amplified from RNA. Using the HTBI primer set, a first-round RT-PCR was run on the TCR CDR3. Each CDR3 protein gets one entry after TCRdb re-called the multiplex PCR reads with MiXCR. The sample contains 35,000 to 45,000 distinct CDR3 sequences, roughly 52% of which appear only once. Sequenced: blood. The chain employs TRBV7-2 and TRBJ2-1, with 15 bases matching TRBD2. The source of this sequence is a man aged 35 to 55 with Graves' ophthalmopathy. The CDR3 nucleotides read TGTGCCAGCAGCTCCCCCAGGACTAGCGGGAGGGCCCTCGGCAATGAGCAATTCTTC. Protein sequence: CASSSPRTSGRALGNEQFF. Variable domain in full (rest from reference TRBV7-2 and TRBJ2-1): GAGVSQSPSNKVTEKGKDVELRCDPISGHTALYWYRQSLGQGLEFLIYFQGNSAPDKSGLPSDRFSAERTGGSVSTLTIQRTQQEDSAVYLCASSSPRTSGRALGNEQFFGPGTRLTVL.